This T cell receptor (beta chain) was recorded in a study of multiple sclerosis patients with progressive multifocal leukoencephalopathy. Measured with immunoSEQ multiplex PCR; TCRdb has only the in-frame clones, and not every one. Counted here are fewer than 35,000 clones, roughly 87% occurring once; the ten biggest clones make up 3% to 3.5%. Time point here: time of PML onset. This clone was recorded only once. Source: PBMCs, taken from a patient treated with natalizumab. This TCR came from a human donor with progressive multifocal leukoencephalopathy.

The CDR3: CASSFGDVINIQYF. CDR3 sequence (DNA): TGCGCCAGCAGCTTCGGGGATGTGATAAACATTCAGTACTTC. The genes are TRBV5-1 and TRBJ2-4, with D possibly being TRBD2 (5 bases). The CDR3 totals 14 residues. The germline CDR1 and CDR2 sequences are SGHRS and YFSETQ. V was cut by 2 bases and J by 6 bases, with 12 bases left in between.